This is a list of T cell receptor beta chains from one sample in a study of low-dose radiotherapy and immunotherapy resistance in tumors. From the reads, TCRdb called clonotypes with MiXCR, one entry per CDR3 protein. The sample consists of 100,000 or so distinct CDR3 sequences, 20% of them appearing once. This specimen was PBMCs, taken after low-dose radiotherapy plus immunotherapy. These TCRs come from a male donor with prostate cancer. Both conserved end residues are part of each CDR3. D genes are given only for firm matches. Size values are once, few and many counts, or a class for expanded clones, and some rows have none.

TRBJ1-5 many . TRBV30 CAWGPAGGGGQPQHF TGTGCCTGGGGGCCCGCTGGGGGTGGGGGTCAGCCCCAGCATTTT
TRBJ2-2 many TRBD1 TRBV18 CASSPPGQGPAGELFF TGTGCCAGCTCACCACCTGGACAGGGGCCTGCTGGGGAGCTGTTTTTT
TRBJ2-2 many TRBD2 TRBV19 CASSIAPLWLAGAQPNTGELFF TGTGCCAGTAGTATAGCCCCTCTCTGGCTAGCGGGGGCCCAACCGAACACCGGGGAGCTGTTTTTT
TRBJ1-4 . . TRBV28 CASTTSATNEKLFF TGTGCCAGCACCACTTCTGCAACTAATGAAAAACTGTTTTTT
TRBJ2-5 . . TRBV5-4 CASSLAAAAQETQYF TGTGCCAGCAGCTTGGCCGCGGCAGCACAAGAGACCCAGTACTTC
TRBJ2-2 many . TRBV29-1 CSVERTGELFF TGCAGCGTTGAGCGCACCGGGGAGCTGTTTTTT
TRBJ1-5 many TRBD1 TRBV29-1 CSVAQGGNQPQHF TGCAGCGTGGCGCAGGGGGGCAATCAGCCCCAGCATTTT
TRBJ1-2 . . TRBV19 CASSGPGPGYGYTF TGTGCCAGTAGTGGTCCGGGCCCGGGATATGGCTACACCTTC
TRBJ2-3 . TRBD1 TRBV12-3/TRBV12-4 CASTPAGQGTQYF TGTGCCAGCACCCCGGCCGGACAGGGTACGCAGTATTTT
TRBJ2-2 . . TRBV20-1 CSARRLAPNTGELFF TGCAGTGCTAGAAGGCTAGCGCCCAACACCGGGGAGCTGTTTTTT
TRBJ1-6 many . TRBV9 CASSVGWGLRAPLHF TGTGCCAGCAGCGTAGGGTGGGGGCTTCGCGCACCCCTCCACTTT
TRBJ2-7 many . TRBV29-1 CSVETGFSYEQYF TGCAGCGTTGAAACAGGATTCTCCTACGAGCAGTACTTC
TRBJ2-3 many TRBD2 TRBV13 CASSGGGGWSTDTQYF TGTGCCAGCAGCGGCGGGGGGGGTTGGAGCACAGATACGCAGTATTTT
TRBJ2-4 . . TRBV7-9 CASSPNRDIQYF TGTGCCAGCAGTCCCAACAGGGACATTCAGTACTTC
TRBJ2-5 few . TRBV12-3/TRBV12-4 CASSFGGQQETQYF TGTGCCAGCAGTTTTGGGGGGCAGCAAGAGACCCAGTACTTC
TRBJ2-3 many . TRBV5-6 CASSHTLRDTQYF TGTGCCAGCAGCCATACCCTTCGAGATACGCAGTATTTT
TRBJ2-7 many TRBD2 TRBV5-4 CASSFSRGGEQYF TGTGCCAGCAGCTTTAGCCGGGGGGGCGAGCAGTACTTC
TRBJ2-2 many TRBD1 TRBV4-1 CASSRSRTGPNTGELFF TGCGCCAGCAGCCGAAGCCGGACAGGACCGAACACCGGGGAGCTGTTTTTT
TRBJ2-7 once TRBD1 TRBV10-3 CAISEGGQGVWEQYF TGTGCCATCAGTGAGGGGGGACAGGGGGTATGGGAGCAGTACTTC
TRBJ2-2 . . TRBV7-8 CASSLGEGTGELFF TGTGCCAGCAGCTTAGGCGAGGGCACCGGGGAGCTGTTTTTT
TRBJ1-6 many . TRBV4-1 CASSQVENSPLHF TGCGCCAGCAGCCAAGTTGAGAATTCACCCCTCCACTTT
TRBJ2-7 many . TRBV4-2 CASSLSPRQDEQYF TGTGCCAGCAGCCTCTCCCCCAGGCAAGATGAGCAGTACTTC
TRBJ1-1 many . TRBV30 CAWIPGLLPEAFF TGTGCCTGGATACCAGGGTTGCTCCCTGAAGCTTTCTTT
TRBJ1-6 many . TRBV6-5 CASSYGGYTPLHF TGTGCCAGCAGTTACGGGGGATACACACCCCTCCACTTT
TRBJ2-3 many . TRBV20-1 CSARGRLGSPNTDTQYF TGCAGTGCTAGGGGTCGTTTGGGATCGCCAAATACTGATACGCAGTATTTT
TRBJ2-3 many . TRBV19 CASSTDHTSTDTQYF TGTGCCAGTAGTACCGACCACACGTCCACAGATACGCAGTATTTT
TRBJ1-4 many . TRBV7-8 CASSLRWPNEKLFF TGTGCCAGCAGCCTCCGGTGGCCTAATGAAAAACTGTTTTTT
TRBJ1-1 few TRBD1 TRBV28 CASSGGQGATEAFF TGTGCCAGCAGTGGGGGACAGGGGGCCACTGAAGCTTTCTTT
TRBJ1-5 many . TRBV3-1 CASSHSGVQPQHF TGTGCCAGCAGCCACTCGGGGGTTCAGCCCCAGCATTTT
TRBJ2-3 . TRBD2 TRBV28 CASSLAGGTPAQYF TGTGCCAGCAGTTTAGCGGGAGGAACCCCTGCGCAGTATTTT
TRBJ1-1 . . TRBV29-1 CSVSGHQNTEAFF TGCAGCGTCTCGGGACATCAGAACACTGAAGCTTTCTTT
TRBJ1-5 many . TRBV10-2 CASSGTAGGNNQPQHF TGCGCCAGCAGTGGTACCGCCGGGGGAAACAATCAGCCCCAGCATTTT
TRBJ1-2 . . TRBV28 CASRSGPQGSYGYTF TGTGCCAGCAGATCGGGCCCACAGGGTAGCTATGGCTACACCTTC
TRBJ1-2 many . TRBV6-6 CASTTYRDGYTF TGTGCCAGCACGACTTACAGGGATGGCTACACCTTC
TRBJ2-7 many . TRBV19 CATGDGPYEQYF TGTGCCACAGGGGACGGACCCTACGAGCAGTACTTC
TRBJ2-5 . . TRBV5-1 CASSPTGGSETQYF TGCGCCAGCAGCCCGACTGGGGGGTCAGAGACCCAGTACTTC
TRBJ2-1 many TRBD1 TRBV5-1 CASSLTGDSYNEQFF TGCGCCAGCAGCTTGACAGGGGACTCCTACAATGAGCAGTTCTTC
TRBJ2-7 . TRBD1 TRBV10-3 CAISEGQGRYEQYF TGTGCCATCAGTGAGGGACAGGGCCGTTACGAGCAGTACTTC
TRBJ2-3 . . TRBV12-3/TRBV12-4 CASLLGLKDTQYF TGTGCCAGCTTATTGGGCCTTAAGGATACGCAGTATTTT
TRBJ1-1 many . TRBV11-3 CASSPGGGDAEAFF TGTGCCAGCAGCCCCGGCGGGGGGGACGCTGAAGCTTTCTTT
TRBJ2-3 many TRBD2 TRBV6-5 CASSTWRAGGLSDTQYF TGTGCCAGCAGTACCTGGAGAGCGGGGGGCCTCTCAGATACGCAGTATTTT
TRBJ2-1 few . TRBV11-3 CASSPGVVGEGGHNEQFF TGTGCCAGCTCCCCGGGGGTCGTGGGCGAGGGGGGACACAATGAGCAGTTCTTC
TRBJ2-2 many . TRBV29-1 CSVEEGGANTGELFF TGCAGCGTTGAGGAGGGGGGTGCAAACACCGGGGAGCTGTTTTTT
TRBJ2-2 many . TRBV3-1 CASSQRTPGELFF TGTGCCAGCAGCCAACGGACACCCGGGGAGCTGTTTTTT
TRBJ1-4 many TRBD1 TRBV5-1 CASSTASWTGPNEKLFF TGCGCCAGCAGCACAGCTTCTTGGACAGGACCCAATGAAAAACTGTTTTTT
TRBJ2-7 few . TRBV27 CASSLQGIGAYEQYF TGTGCCAGCAGTTTGCAGGGGATAGGAGCCTACGAGCAGTACTTC
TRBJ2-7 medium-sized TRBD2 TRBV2 CASSDAGGTSGALVYEQYF TGTGCCAGCAGTGATGCTGGAGGGACTAGCGGGGCCCTCGTATACGAGCAGTACTTC
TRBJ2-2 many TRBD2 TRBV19 CATNGLAGHTGELFF TGTGCCACTAATGGACTAGCGGGCCACACCGGGGAGCTGTTTTTT
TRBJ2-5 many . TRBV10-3 CAISANRDQETQYF TGTGCCATCAGCGCCAACAGGGACCAAGAGACCCAGTACTTC
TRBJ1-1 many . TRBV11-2 CASSLVARTEAFF TGTGCCAGCAGCTTAGTGGCCCGCACTGAAGCTTTCTTT
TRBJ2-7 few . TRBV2 CASSEGRQLEQYF TGTGCCAGCAGTGAAGGCAGGCAGCTGGAGCAGTACTTC
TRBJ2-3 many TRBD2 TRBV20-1 CSASRSGGGTDTQYF TGCAGTGCTAGCCGTAGCGGGGGAGGCACAGATACGCAGTATTTT
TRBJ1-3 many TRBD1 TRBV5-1 CASSSPTGDGNTIYF TGCGCCAGCAGCTCCCCGACAGGGGACGGAAACACCATATATTTT
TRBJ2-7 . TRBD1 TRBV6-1 CASSRDSSKEQYF TGTGCCAGCAGCCGGGACAGCTCGAAGGAGCAGTACTTC